A selection of T cell receptor beta chains follows, all from one sample in a study of technical replicates of blood from a few donors. Measured with immunoSEQ multiplex PCR; TCRdb has only the in-frame clones, and not every one. The data hold 65,000 to 85,000 clones, with 95% to 97% observed a single time. The sample comprised T cells isolated from PBMCs. All receptors come from a human donor in good health. Each CDR3 is given with its conserved first and last residue. Each record gives: CDR3 DNA, CDR3 protein, J gene, clone size, V gene, D gene. D genes are given only for firm matches. The size of a clone is reported for some rows only, either as once, few or many, or as a class for expanded clones.

CDR3 DNA: TGTGCCAGCAGTCGGACTAGCGGTTCGGAGCAGTTCTTC
CDR3 protein: CASSRTSGSEQFF
J gene: TRBJ2-1
clone size: NA
V gene: TRBV6-5
D gene: TRBD2

CDR3 DNA: TGTGCCAGCAGCGGCGGACAGCTTTCCTATGGCTACACCTTC
CDR3 protein: CASSGGQLSYGYTF
J gene: TRBJ1-2
clone size: NA
V gene: TRBV5-8
D gene: NA

CDR3 DNA: TGTGCCAGCAGCATCTTCGGACTAGCTCTAGACAATGAGCAGTTCTTC
CDR3 protein: CASSIFGLALDNEQFF
J gene: TRBJ2-1
clone size: NA
V gene: TRBV7-2
D gene: TRBD2

CDR3 DNA: TGTGCCAGCAGGTCCTACCCCAACACCGGGGAGCTGTTTTTT
CDR3 protein: CASRSYPNTGELFF
J gene: TRBJ2-2
clone size: once
V gene: TRBV7-2
D gene: NA

CDR3 DNA: TGTGCCAGCAGTAGCACAGGGGGCCTGAACACTGAAGCTTTCTTT
CDR3 protein: CASSSTGGLNTEAFF
J gene: TRBJ1-1
clone size: NA
V gene: TRBV7-2
D gene: TRBD1

CDR3 DNA: TGTGCCAGCAGTTTAGGGCAGGGGAACACTGAAGCTTTCTTT
CDR3 protein: CASSLGQGNTEAFF
J gene: TRBJ1-1
clone size: NA
V gene: TRBV28
D gene: NA

CDR3 DNA: TGTGCCAGCAGTTTTATCGGGACAGGGGCCTACGAGCAGTACTTC
CDR3 protein: CASSFIGTGAYEQYF
J gene: TRBJ2-7
clone size: NA
V gene: TRBV27
D gene: TRBD1

CDR3 DNA: TGTGCCAGCAGCTTGGATCCAGAATCTGGGGCCAACGTCCTGACTTTC
CDR3 protein: CASSLDPESGANVLTF
J gene: TRBJ2-6
clone size: NA
V gene: TRBV5-4
D gene: NA

CDR3 DNA: TGTGCCAGCTCACCTAACACCCAGGGCACCTACGAGCAGTACTTC
CDR3 protein: CASSPNTQGTYEQYF
J gene: TRBJ2-7
clone size: once
V gene: TRBV18
D gene: NA

CDR3 DNA: TGTGCCAGCAGACCCGAGGGATACAGGGCGAACGAGCAGTACTTC
CDR3 protein: CASRPEGYRANEQYF
J gene: TRBJ2-7
clone size: NA
V gene: TRBV6-5
D gene: NA

CDR3 DNA: TGTGCCAGCAGCTTCGGGGGGGTGGATACGCAGTATTTT
CDR3 protein: CASSFGGVDTQYF
J gene: TRBJ2-3
clone size: once
V gene: TRBV7-3
D gene: TRBD2

CDR3 DNA: TGTGCCATCAGTGCTAGCGGGATGGTGGTCACAGATACGCAGTATTTT
CDR3 protein: CAISASGMVVTDTQYF
J gene: TRBJ2-3
clone size: NA
V gene: TRBV10-3
D gene: TRBD2

CDR3 DNA: TGCGCCAGCAGCCAACTTATTTACAGGGAAGATTGGGATGAAAAACTGTTTTTT
CDR3 protein: CASSQLIYREDWDEKLFF
J gene: TRBJ1-4
clone size: NA
V gene: TRBV4-1
D gene: NA

CDR3 DNA: TGTGCCAGCAGCTACTACCAAGGGAGGACTGAAGCTTTCTTT
CDR3 protein: CASSYYQGRTEAFF
J gene: TRBJ1-1
clone size: NA
V gene: TRBV7-2
D gene: NA

CDR3 DNA: TGTGCCAGCAGCTTCCTATTCCGGCTTACAGGGAAATCCTACGAGCAGTACTTC
CDR3 protein: CASSFLFRLTGKSYEQYF
J gene: TRBJ2-7
clone size: NA
V gene: TRBV5-6
D gene: NA

CDR3 DNA: TGTGCCAGCAGCCAAGAGCCTAGCCAGCAAGAGACCCAGTACTTC
CDR3 protein: CASSQEPSQQETQYF
J gene: TRBJ2-5
clone size: NA
V gene: TRBV4-2
D gene: NA

CDR3 DNA: TGTGCCAGCAGCTCCAAACAGGGAGTAGCCTACGAGCAGTACTTC
CDR3 protein: CASSSKQGVAYEQYF
J gene: TRBJ2-7
clone size: NA
V gene: TRBV7-2
D gene: NA

CDR3 DNA: TGTGCCAGCAGTCTCGGGACAGGGGAATACGAGCAGTACTTC
CDR3 protein: CASSLGTGEYEQYF
J gene: TRBJ2-7
clone size: NA
V gene: TRBV11-3
D gene: TRBD1

CDR3 DNA: TGCGCCAGCAGCTTGGAGGGACAGGGGAGAGAGACCCAGTACTTC
CDR3 protein: CASSLEGQGRETQYF
J gene: TRBJ2-5
clone size: NA
V gene: TRBV5-1
D gene: TRBD1

CDR3 DNA: TGTGCCAGCAGTTACTATTCTAGCGGGGACAATGAGCAGTTCTTC
CDR3 protein: CASSYYSSGDNEQFF
J gene: TRBJ2-1
clone size: NA
V gene: TRBV6-5
D gene: TRBD2

CDR3 DNA: TGTGCCAGCAGCTTAGCGAGCGGGAGGGGGGAGGCTGAAGCTTTCTTT
CDR3 protein: CASSLASGRGEAEAFF
J gene: TRBJ1-1
clone size: NA
V gene: TRBV7-2
D gene: NA

CDR3 DNA: TGTGCCAGCAGCGTAGGTCTAGCAGTGAATACGCAGTATTTT
CDR3 protein: CASSVGLAVNTQYF
J gene: TRBJ2-3
clone size: NA
V gene: TRBV9
D gene: NA

CDR3 DNA: TGTGCCAGCAGCGTAGTAGGGGGTGGAACTCAAGAGACCCAGTACTTC
CDR3 protein: CASSVVGGGTQETQYF
J gene: TRBJ2-5
clone size: NA
V gene: TRBV9
D gene: NA

CDR3 DNA: TGTGCCAGCAGCCCCCGCCTAAACGGGGGAGAGACCCAGTACTTC
CDR3 protein: CASSPRLNGGETQYF
J gene: TRBJ2-5
clone size: NA
V gene: TRBV9
D gene: NA

CDR3 DNA: TGTGCCAGCAGTTCCGACAGGTTTGAAAAACTGTTTTTT
CDR3 protein: CASSSDRFEKLFF
J gene: TRBJ1-4
clone size: NA
V gene: TRBV7-2
D gene: NA

CDR3 DNA: TGTGCCAGCAGCTTAGGTTCAGTCTCTAGCACAGATACGCAGTATTTT
CDR3 protein: CASSLGSVSSTDTQYF
J gene: TRBJ2-3
clone size: NA
V gene: TRBV7-9
D gene: NA

CDR3 DNA: TGCGCCAGCAGTGGAGGCGCGGGAGGAGGCTACGAGCAGTACTTC
CDR3 protein: CASSGGAGGGYEQYF
J gene: TRBJ2-7
clone size: once
V gene: TRBV10-1
D gene: TRBD2

CDR3 DNA: TGTGCCAGCAGCTTCGGCCTGGGGGGGGCAAACTATGGCTACACCTTC
CDR3 protein: CASSFGLGGANYGYTF
J gene: TRBJ1-2
clone size: NA
V gene: TRBV5-6
D gene: NA

CDR3 DNA: TGTGCCAGCAGCCTGGGACTAGCGGATGACAATGAGCAGTTCTTC
CDR3 protein: CASSLGLADDNEQFF
J gene: TRBJ2-1
clone size: NA
V gene: TRBV13
D gene: TRBD2

CDR3 DNA: TGTGCCAGCAGCTTAGCGCTGGCGGGGGCGGCCGATACGCAGTATTTT
CDR3 protein: CASSLALAGAADTQYF
J gene: TRBJ2-3
clone size: NA
V gene: TRBV7-8
D gene: NA

CDR3 DNA: TGTGCCAGCAGTTTATTCAGGGAATCCGGGGAGCTGTTTTTT
CDR3 protein: CASSLFRESGELFF
J gene: TRBJ2-2
clone size: NA
V gene: TRBV27
D gene: NA

CDR3 DNA: TGTGCCAGCAGCAGGGGGCTGAACACCGGGGAGCTGTTTTTT
CDR3 protein: CASSRGLNTGELFF
J gene: TRBJ2-2
clone size: NA
V gene: TRBV28
D gene: TRBD1

CDR3 DNA: TGTGCCAGCAGTTACAAACTCGAAGGGGGATTTGAAAAACTGTTTTTT
CDR3 protein: CASSYKLEGGFEKLFF
J gene: TRBJ1-4
clone size: NA
V gene: TRBV6-6
D gene: NA

CDR3 DNA: TGTGCCAGCAGTGCACAAGCTAGCAGCTACGAGCAGTACTTC
CDR3 protein: CASSAQASSYEQYF
J gene: TRBJ2-7
clone size: NA
V gene: TRBV27
D gene: NA

CDR3 DNA: TGTGCCAGCAGTTTCGGCGGCCTTGAAGCTTTCTTT
CDR3 protein: CASSFGGLEAFF
J gene: TRBJ1-1
clone size: NA
V gene: TRBV28
D gene: NA

CDR3 DNA: TGTGCCAGTAGTATAGAATTCTCCTATGGCTACACCTTC
CDR3 protein: CASSIEFSYGYTF
J gene: TRBJ1-2
clone size: NA
V gene: TRBV19
D gene: NA

CDR3 DNA: TGTGCCAGCAGCTTAGAGGCGGGAAGCACAGATACGCAGTATTTT
CDR3 protein: CASSLEAGSTDTQYF
J gene: TRBJ2-3
clone size: NA
V gene: TRBV7-2
D gene: NA

CDR3 DNA: TGTGCCACCAGCAGTCATTCAATTTGGGAAGACACAGGGGGCGGTCCCAGCTCCTACGAGCAGTACTTC
CDR3 protein: CATSSHSIWEDTGGGPSSYEQYF
J gene: TRBJ2-7
clone size: NA
V gene: TRBV15
D gene: TRBD1

CDR3 DNA: TGTGCCAGCAGTTTTCCCGGGATAGCGGGAGGGCCTTCCTACGAGCAGTACTTC
CDR3 protein: CASSFPGIAGGPSYEQYF
J gene: TRBJ2-7
clone size: NA
V gene: TRBV7-8
D gene: TRBD2

CDR3 DNA: TGTGCCAGCAGCTCCGTTCCCGGCACTGAAGCTTTCTTT
CDR3 protein: CASSSVPGTEAFF
J gene: TRBJ1-1
clone size: once
V gene: TRBV7-2
D gene: NA